A single sample is the source of the 18 T cell receptor beta chains below, sequenced in a study of T cell changes during pregnancy in multiple sclerosis. TCRdb's copy holds only in-frame clones and misses some; the assay was immunoSEQ multiplex PCR. This table holds roughly 70,000 clones, about nine tenths found once. The source material was peripheral blood, sampled in the third trimester of pregnancy. These TCRs come from a female donor with multiple sclerosis, enrolled in a pregnancy study.

This clone was seen a single time. The genes are TRBV4-3 and TRBJ2-7; D may be TRBD1 (6 bases). The CDR3 spans 13 residues. Germline CDR1 and CDR2: LGHNA and YSLEER. V was shortened by 0 bases and J by 6 bases, with 9 bases between the two germline ends. The CDR3 is CASSQDMGAEQYF. The CDR3 nucleotides are TGCGCCAGCAGCCAAGATATGGGGGCCGAGCAGTACTTC.

V gene TRBV5-8 combines with J gene TRBJ2-7; 7 bases agree with TRBD1. Trimming cost V 8 bases and J 4 bases; bases outside gene matches: 9. CDR1 and CDR2 (germline): SGHTS, YDEGEE. The CDR3 is made up of 13 amino acids. The CDR3 loop reads CARAQGWGYEQYF. The CDR3 region has the DNA TGTGCCAGAGCACAGGGGTGGGGGTACGAGCAGTACTTC.

CDR3 loop: CASIDLVRLGKAFF. CDR3 nucleotide sequence: TGTGCCAGCATTGACCTGGTGAGGCTCGGGAAAGCTTTCTTT. The V and J genes are TRBV27 and TRBJ1-1; D remains ambiguous. The V end lost 7 bases, the J end lost 9 bases, and 21 bases lay between the germline ends. Germline lookup yields CDR1 MNHEY and CDR2 SMNVEV (reference sequence). The CDR3 runs to 14 residues.

The rearrangement uses TRBV6-1 and TRBJ2-1; D call uncertain. V gave up 6 bases and J gave up 7 bases, with 13 bases separating them. Germline V gene data show CDR1 as MNHNS and CDR2 as SASEGT. This CDR3 region has 13 residues. CDR3 amino acids: CASSASVVNEQFF. In nucleotides, the CDR3 is TGTGCCAGCAGCGCCAGTGTTGTTAATGAGCAGTTCTTC.

This clone has more than one count but fewer than ten. V is TRBV30 and J is TRBJ2-2; 8 nucleotides line up with TRBD2. V lost 4 bases, J lost 6 bases, and 13 bases stayed unmatched. The CDR3 has 16 amino acids. Germline V gives CDR1 GTSNPN, CDR2 SVGIG (reference sequence). The DNA for the CDR3 is TGTGCCTGGACCCCGTGGGGGACTAGTAAGGCCGGGGAGCTGTTTTTT. Its protein product is CAWTPWGTSKAGELFF.

This sequence joins TRBV7-3 and TRBJ1-2, with TRBD1 as a possible D gene (5 bases). There are 15 residues in the CDR3. CDR1 and CDR2 (germline): SGHTA, FQGTGA. The V end was cut by 2 bases, the J end by 4 bases, with 14 bases between. The DNA of the CDR3 is TGTGCCAGCAGCTTACGGGGAGGGACCCCCTATGGCTACACCTTC. Amino acid sequence: CASSLRGGTPYGYTF.

The genes are TRBV19 and TRBJ2-7; 9 bases are a match to TRBD1. Trimming took 5 bases from V and 2 from J; bases not matched to a gene: 13. The CDR3 sequence is 17 residues long. From germline, CDR1 is LNHDA and CDR2 SQIVND (reference sequence). For the CDR3, the DNA is TGTGCCAGTAGTGACAGGGGGGCACGAGGAAACGCCTACGAGCAGTACTTC. Amino acid sequence: CASSDRGARGNAYEQYF.

The chain has TRBV5-1 and TRBJ2-2; D unclear. Germline V gene data show CDR1 as SGHRS and CDR2 as YFSETQ. CDR3 length equals 16 residues. Trimming pared 4 bases from V and 2 bases from J, leaving 15 bases between. The chain's CDR3 is CASSSVPTQNTGELFF. In DNA form, the CDR3 reads TGCGCCAGCAGCAGCGTACCGACGCAAAACACCGGGGAGCTGTTTTTT.

This chain joins TRBV29-1 and TRBJ2-3, with D maybe TRBD1 (7 bases). The CDR3 totals 13 residues. The germline CDR1 and CDR2 sequences are SQVTM and ANQGSEA. Trimming cost V 8 bases and J 5 bases, with 17 bases left between them. The CDR3 reads CSSLHRGGDTQYF. The CDR3, as DNA: TGCAGCTCTTTGCACAGGGGAGGAGATACGCAGTATTTT.

The genes are TRBV19 and TRBJ2-2; 10 bases are a match to TRBD1. The CDR3 length is 18 residues. CDR1 is LNHDA, CDR2 SQIVND, per germline (reference sequence). V lost 2 bases, J lost 6 bases, and 12 bases stayed unmatched. This chain's CDR3 is CASSIRTGGLNKAGELFF. The CDR3 DNA sequence: TGTGCCAGTAGTATAAGGACAGGGGGTTTAAACAAGGCCGGGGAGCTGTTTTTT.

The gene calls are TRBV7-2 and TRBJ2-1; no firm D call. This CDR3 contains 14 residues. The germline gives CDR1 SGHTA, CDR2 FQGNSA. Trimming cost V 1 base and J 5 bases, with 9 bases left between them. Written as DNA, the CDR3 is TGTGCCAGCAGCTTAGAAAGTAGAAACAATGAGCAGTTCTTC. This encodes CASSLESRNNEQFF.

The chain uses TRBV6-5 and TRBJ1-1; 10 positions agree with TRBD1. Germline CDR1 and CDR2: MNHEY and SVGAGI. The J segment lost 3 bases and the V segment lost 6 bases, leaving 7 bases of the junction unmatched. There are 15 residues in the CDR3. The CDR3 sequence is CASRATGGAHTEAFF. The CDR3 coding sequence is TGTGCCAGCAGGGCGACAGGGGGCGCACACACTGAAGCTTTCTTT.

The chain joins TRBV27 to TRBJ1-5; D call uncertain. The CDR3 spans 17 residues. From germline, CDR1 is MNHEY and CDR2 SMNVEV (reference sequence). V was clipped by 4 bases and J by 0 bases, with 16 bases between them. The CDR3 coding sequence is TGTGCCAGCAGTTCCCTGCCCATCGCCTATAGCAATCAGCCCCAGCATTTT. Protein: CASSSLPIAYSNQPQHF.

The J gene is TRBJ2-7, the V gene TRBV6-6, with 8 bases that match TRBD1. Per germline, CDR1 MNHNY and CDR2 SVGAGI (reference sequence). This CDR3 is built from 14 residues. Losses at the gene ends were 6 bases for V and 5 bases for J; bases not matched to a gene: 9. CDR3: CASRDGQGSDEQYF. As DNA, the CDR3 is TGTGCCAGCAGGGATGGACAGGGTAGCGACGAGCAGTACTTC.

This chain uses TRBV30 with TRBJ2-7; D remains ambiguous. V was cut by 0 bases and J by 6 bases, with 15 bases left in between. The V gene's germline CDR1 is GTSNPN and CDR2 SVGIG (reference sequence). This CDR3 region has 14 residues. In DNA, the CDR3 is TGTGCCTGGAGTGTTAGCTCACGGTCGGCCGAGCAGTACTTC. It codes for CAWSVSSRSAEQYF.

V is TRBV5-8 and J is TRBJ1-4, with a tentative D call TRBD1 (5 bases). The CDR3 runs to 14 residues. Germline V gene sequence: CDR1 SGHTS, CDR2 YDEGEE. The V end was cut by 4 bases, the J end by 8 bases, with 15 bases between. CDR3: CASSDRRDREKLFF. The CDR3 DNA reads TGTGCCAGCAGCGACCGCAGGGATCGGGAAAAACTGTTTTTT.

The chain employs TRBV19 and TRBJ1-5; 7 positions match TRBD1. Germline assignment: CDR1 LNHDA and CDR2 SQIVND (reference sequence). The CDR3 has 15 amino acids. V shed 6 bases, J shed 4 bases, and the junction held 9 bases outside the gene matches. The DNA for the CDR3 is TGTGCCAGTAGCCCTCCGGGACAGATTAATCAGCCCCAGCATTTT. The encoded protein is CASSPPGQINQPQHF. The full variable domain, its missing parts supplied by reference TRBV19 and TRBJ1-5, is DGGITQSPKYLFRKEGQNVTLSCEQNLNHDAMYWYRQDPGQGLRLIYYSQIVNDFQKGDIAEGYSVSREKKESFPLTVTSAQKNPTAFYLCASSPPGQINQPQHFGDGTRLSIL.

The rearrangement uses TRBV7-9 and TRBJ2-2; D is unresolved. This CDR3 contains 16 residues. Trimming stripped 3 bases from V and 7 bases from J, with 18 bases between. Germline CDR1 is SEHNR and CDR2 is FQNEAQ (reference sequence). In DNA form, the CDR3 reads TGTGCCAGCAGCTTCACGGTGGTGCTGTCCGGCGGGGAGCTGTTTTTT. Protein sequence: CASSFTVVLSGGELFF.